A single sample is the source of the 2 T cell receptor beta chains below, sequenced in a study of blood T cell repertoires in COVID-19. Produced via immunoSEQ multiplex PCR; TCRdb's table is partial and in-frame only. This table holds 250,000 or so clones, approximately 90% found once. Sequenced input: PBMCs or T cells enriched from blood (not recorded which). These receptors were taken from a man aged 35 to 55 who had been exposed to COVID-19.

This clone was seen only once. The J gene is TRBJ2-5, the V gene TRBV7-9; tentatively, D is TRBD1 (5 bases). CDR1 is SEHNR and CDR2 is FQNEAQ in the germline V gene (reference sequence). V was cut by 10 bases and J by 5 bases, with 23 bases left in between. The CDR3 totals 15 residues. The CDR3 nucleotides read TGTGCCAACGTGATACCGACAGCCCGATGGGAGACCCAGTACTTC. Protein product: CANVIPTARWETQYF. Drawing the rest from reference TRBV7-9 and TRBJ2-5, the complete variable domain is DTGVSQNPRHKITKRGQNVTFRCDPISEHNRLYWYRQTLGQGPEFLTYFQNEAQLEKSRLLSDRFSAERPKGSFSTLEIQRTEQGDSAMYLCANVIPTARWETQYFGPGTRLLVL.

The chain has TRBV27 and TRBJ2-7; D perhaps matches TRBD2 (6 bases). The ends were cut back, 6 bases at V and 0 bases at J, with 12 bases in the middle. The V gene's germline CDR1 is MNHEY and CDR2 SMNVEV (reference sequence). The CDR3 consists of 14 residues. As DNA, the CDR3 is TGTGCCAGCAGCGGACTAATCAGCTCCTACGAGCAGTACTTC. Translated: CASSGLISSYEQYF.